The 13 T cell receptor beta chains below were found in one sample sequenced in a study of blood T cell repertoires in COVID-19 (dated by TCRdb to the early 2020s). Library method: the immunoSEQ multiplex PCR assay. Drawn from immuneACCESS, this table holds only the in-frame rearrangements with V and J called that TCRdb kept. Clones are partly lost; checked studies trace under half to an unresolved V gene and leave the rest unexplained. This sample has a few hundred thousand clones in its table, and less than 90% of those were observed once. Of the sample, about 4.7% is held by the ten largest clones. Sequencing used PBMCs or T cells enriched from blood (not recorded which). The receptors derive from a woman in her thirties who had been exposed to COVID-19.

Of note for this clone: Other DNA sequences in this sample translate to the same CDR3. Written as DNA, the CDR3 is TGTGCCAGCAGTTCCACCGGGAATCAGCCCCAGCATTTT. It specifies CASSSTGNQPQHF. The V and J genes are TRBV7-9 and TRBJ1-5; D remains unclear. The ends were cut back, 6 bases at V and 4 bases at J, with 10 bases in the middle. The CDR3 has 13 amino acids. Germline V gene lookup returns CDR1 SEHNR and CDR2 FQNEAQ (reference sequence).

V usage is TRBV5-1 and J usage is TRBJ2-1; 11 bases line up with TRBD2. The trim removed 3 bases at V and 1 base at J, leaving 6 bases unmatched. The CDR3 totals 17 residues. From germline, CDR1 is SGHRS and CDR2 YFSETQ. The CDR3 DNA reads TGCGCCAGCAGCTGGGCTAGCGGGGGGATTTCCTACAATGAGCAGTTCTTC. This codes for CASSWASGGISYNEQFF.

The V call is TRBV5-6, the J call TRBJ2-7; tentatively, D is TRBD1 (6 bases). Germline CDR1 reads SGHDT; CDR2 reads YYEEEE. The CDR3 contains 14 residues. The V and J ends lost 2 bases and 2 bases respectively, with 11 bases between them. In DNA, the CDR3 is TGTGCCAGCAGCTTCCAGGGGTCCGCCTACGAGCAGTACTTC. Its protein is CASSFQGSAYEQYF.

V usage is TRBV29-1 and J usage is TRBJ1-2; 7 nucleotides align to TRBD1. V shed 5 bases and J 4 bases; nucleotides not matched to a gene: 7. The CDR3 is made up of 13 amino acids. CDR1 SQVTM and CDR2 ANQGSEA come from the germline V gene. CDR3 nucleotide sequence: TGCAGCGTTAGACAGGGTTCGGGCTATGGCTACACCTTC. Translated: CSVRQGSGYGYTF.

The chain employs TRBV18 and TRBJ2-7, with a tentative D call TRBD2 (5 bases). Germline loops: CDR1 KGHSH, CDR2 LQKENI. V lost 4 bases and J 0 bases, leaving 19 bases between the germline ends. CDR3 length: 17 amino acids. CDR3 sequence: CASSRLYQAESSYEQYF. The CDR3 coding sequence is TGTGCCAGCTCACGACTTTATCAAGCGGAGAGCTCCTACGAGCAGTACTTC.

CDR3 nucleotide sequence: TGTGCCAGCAGCCCAGTGGTTGGGGGCCGCACAGATACGCAGTATTTT. Amino acid sequence: CASSPVVGGRTDTQYF. The chain employs TRBV4-2 and TRBJ2-3; a possible D gene is TRBD1 (6 bases). Deletions cut 4 bases from V and 1 base from J, with 15 bases between. Per the germline V gene, CDR1 is LGHNA and CDR2 is YNFKEQ. CDR3 length: 16 amino acids.

The gene calls are TRBV5-1 and TRBJ2-7, with TRBD2 as a possible D gene (6 bases). CDR3 size: 11 residues. CDR1 is SGHRS and CDR2 is YFSETQ in the germline V gene. Deletions cut 4 bases from V and 7 bases from J, with 9 bases between. The CDR3 protein is CASSPAGEQYF. In nucleotides, the CDR3 is TGCGCCAGCAGCCCCGCGGGGGAGCAGTACTTC. The whole variable domain, remainder taken from reference TRBV5-1 and TRBJ2-7, is KAGVTQTPRYLIKTRGQQVTLSCSPISGHRSVSWYQQTPGQGLQFLFEYFSETQRNKGNFPGRFSGRQFSNSRSEMNVSTLELGDSALYLCASSPAGEQYFGPGTRLTVT.

Here the CDR3 DNA reads TGTGCCAGCAGTTACTCGGGACAGGGGGGCAATGGCTACACCTTC. Translated, it gives CASSYSGQGGNGYTF. The chain recombines TRBV6-2 or TRBV6-3 with TRBJ1-2; TRBD1 agrees at 11 bases. Trimming removed 0 bases from V and 6 bases from J; junction bases left unmatched: 3. Per germline, CDR1 MNHEY and CDR2 SVGEGT. The CDR3 consists of 15 residues.

The gene calls are TRBV10-3 and TRBJ2-7; TRBD1 matches 7 bases. This CDR3 is built from 13 residues. V dropped 2 bases and J dropped 2; count of bases not matched to a gene: 0. The germline CDR1 and CDR2 sequences are ENHRY and SYGVKD. The CDR3 region has the DNA TGTGCCATCAGTGAGACAGGGGCCTACGAGCAGTACTTC. Its translation is CAISETGAYEQYF.

With respect to this clone: Different DNA sequences within this sample yield the same CDR3. The chain uses TRBV4-1 and TRBJ1-2, with 7 bases identical to TRBD1. Germline V CDR1 and CDR2: MGHRA, YSYEKL. Germline trimming cut 0 bases from V and 2 bases from J; bases unmatched to any gene: 0. The CDR3 has 14 amino acids. DNA of the CDR3: TGCGCCAGCAGCCAAGACAGGGGGAACTATGGCTACACCTTC. Its translation is CASSQDRGNYGYTF.

The V call is TRBV5-5, the J call TRBJ2-7; 8 bases map to TRBD1. CDR1 is SGHKS and CDR2 is YYEKEE in the germline V gene (reference sequence). J gave up 0 bases and V 3 bases, and 2 bases lay outside the gene matches. This CDR3 is built from 14 residues. The CDR3: CASSWDRNSYEQYF. The CDR3 nucleotides read TGTGCCAGCAGCTGGGACAGGAACTCCTACGAGCAGTACTTC.

The count of this clone is one. This chain links TRBV29-1 with TRBJ1-5; D is perhaps TRBD1 (6 bases). The CDR3 contains 17 residues. Germline V gene lookup returns CDR1 SQVTM and CDR2 ANQGSEA. V was cut by 7 bases and J by 0 bases, with 22 bases left in between. CDR3 DNA: TGCAGCGGGAAGTTGACCCTACAGGGCTATAGCAATCAGCCCCAGCATTTT. Encoded protein: CSGKLTLQGYSNQPQHF.

This rearrangement joins TRBV19 to TRBJ2-6; 7 bases map to TRBD1. CDR1 and CDR2 (germline): LNHDA, SQIVND (reference sequence). Losses at the gene ends were 7 bases for V and 2 bases for J; bases not matched to a gene: 11. The CDR3 covers 17 residues. The CDR3 bases are TGTGCCAGTACCCCGACAGGGACCTACGCTGGGGCCAACGTCCTGACTTTC. Translating gives CASTPTGTYAGANVLTF.